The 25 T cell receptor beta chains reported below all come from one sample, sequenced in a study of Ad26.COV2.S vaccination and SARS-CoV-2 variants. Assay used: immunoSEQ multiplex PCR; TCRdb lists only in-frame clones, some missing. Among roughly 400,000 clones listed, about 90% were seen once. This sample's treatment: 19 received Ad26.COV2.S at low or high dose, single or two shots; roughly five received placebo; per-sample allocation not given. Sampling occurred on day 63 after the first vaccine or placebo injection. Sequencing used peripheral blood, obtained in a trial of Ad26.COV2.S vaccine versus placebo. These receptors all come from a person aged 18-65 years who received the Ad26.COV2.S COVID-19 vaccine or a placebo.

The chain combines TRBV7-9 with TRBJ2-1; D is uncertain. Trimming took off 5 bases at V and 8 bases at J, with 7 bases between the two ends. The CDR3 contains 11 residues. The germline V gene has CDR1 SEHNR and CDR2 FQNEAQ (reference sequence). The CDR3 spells CASSPAHEQFF. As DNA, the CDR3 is TGTGCCAGCAGCCCAGCTCATGAGCAGTTCTTC.

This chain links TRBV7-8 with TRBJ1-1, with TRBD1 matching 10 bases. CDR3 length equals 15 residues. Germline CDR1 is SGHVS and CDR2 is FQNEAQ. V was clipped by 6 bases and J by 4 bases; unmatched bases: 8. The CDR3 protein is CASSTRTGGGTEAFF. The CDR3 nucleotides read TGTGCCAGCAGTACACGGACAGGGGGGGGCACTGAAGCTTTCTTT.

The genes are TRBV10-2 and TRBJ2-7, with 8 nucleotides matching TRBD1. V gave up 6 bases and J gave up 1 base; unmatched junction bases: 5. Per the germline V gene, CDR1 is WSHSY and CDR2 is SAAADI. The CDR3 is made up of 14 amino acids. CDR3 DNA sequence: TGCGCCAGCAGGGACAGGGTGGGATCCTACGAGCAGTACTTC. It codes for CASRDRVGSYEQYF.

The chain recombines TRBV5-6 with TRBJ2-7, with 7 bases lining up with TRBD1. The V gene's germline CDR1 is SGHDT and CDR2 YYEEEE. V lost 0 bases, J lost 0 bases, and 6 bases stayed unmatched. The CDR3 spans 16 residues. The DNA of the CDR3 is TGTGCCAGCAGCTTGGTGTCGGGACAGAGCTCCTACGAGCAGTACTTC. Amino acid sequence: CASSLVSGQSSYEQYF.

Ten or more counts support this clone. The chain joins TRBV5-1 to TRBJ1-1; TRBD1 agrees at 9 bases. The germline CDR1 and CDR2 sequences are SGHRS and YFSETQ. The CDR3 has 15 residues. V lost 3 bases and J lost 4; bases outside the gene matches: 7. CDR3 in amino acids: CASSSMGQGITEAFF. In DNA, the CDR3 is TGCGCCAGCAGCTCGATGGGACAGGGAATCACTGAAGCTTTCTTT.

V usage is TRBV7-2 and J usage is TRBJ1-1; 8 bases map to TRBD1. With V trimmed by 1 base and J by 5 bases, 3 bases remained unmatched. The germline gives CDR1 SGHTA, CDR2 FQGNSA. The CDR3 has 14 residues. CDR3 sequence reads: CASSLDRGWTEAFF. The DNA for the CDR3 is TGTGCCAGCAGCTTAGACAGGGGGTGGACTGAAGCTTTCTTT.

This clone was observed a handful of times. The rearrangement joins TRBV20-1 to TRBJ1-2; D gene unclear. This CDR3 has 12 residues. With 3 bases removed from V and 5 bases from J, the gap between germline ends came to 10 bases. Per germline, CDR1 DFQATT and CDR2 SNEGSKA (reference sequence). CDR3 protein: CSASRRTYGYTF. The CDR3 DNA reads TGCAGTGCTAGTCGCCGTACGTATGGCTACACCTTC.

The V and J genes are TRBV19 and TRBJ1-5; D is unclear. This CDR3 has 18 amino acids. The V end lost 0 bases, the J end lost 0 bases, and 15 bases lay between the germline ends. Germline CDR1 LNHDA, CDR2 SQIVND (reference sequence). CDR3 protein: CASSIDLPHSYSNQPQHF. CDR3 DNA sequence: TGTGCCAGTAGTATAGATCTCCCCCACAGTTATAGCAATCAGCCCCAGCATTTT. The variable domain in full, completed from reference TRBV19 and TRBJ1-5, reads DGGITQSPKYLFRKEGQNVTLSCEQNLNHDAMYWYRQDPGQGLRLIYYSQIVNDFQKGDIAEGYSVSREKKESFPLTVTSAQKNPTAFYLCASSIDLPHSYSNQPQHFGDGTRLSIL.

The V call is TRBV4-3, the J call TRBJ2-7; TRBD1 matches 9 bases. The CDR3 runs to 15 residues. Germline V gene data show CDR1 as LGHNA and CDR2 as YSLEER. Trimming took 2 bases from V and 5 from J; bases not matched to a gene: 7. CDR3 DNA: TGCGCCAGCAGCCAAATGACAGGGGGTTGGAACGAGCAGTACTTC. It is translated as CASSQMTGGWNEQYF.

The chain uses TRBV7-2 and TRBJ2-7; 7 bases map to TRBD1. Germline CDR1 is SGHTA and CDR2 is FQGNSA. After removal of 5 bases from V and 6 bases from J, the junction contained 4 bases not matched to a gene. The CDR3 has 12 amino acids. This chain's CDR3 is CASSLRTGEQYF. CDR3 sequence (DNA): TGTGCCAGCAGCCTTCGGACAGGCGAGCAGTACTTC.

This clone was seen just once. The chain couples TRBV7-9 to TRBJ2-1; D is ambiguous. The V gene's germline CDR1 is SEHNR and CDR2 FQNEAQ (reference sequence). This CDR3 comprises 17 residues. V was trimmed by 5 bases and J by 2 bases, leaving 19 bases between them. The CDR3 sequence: CASSVRGPRQTYNEQFF. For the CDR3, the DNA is TGTGCCAGCAGCGTTCGAGGACCCCGGCAGACCTACAATGAGCAGTTCTTC.

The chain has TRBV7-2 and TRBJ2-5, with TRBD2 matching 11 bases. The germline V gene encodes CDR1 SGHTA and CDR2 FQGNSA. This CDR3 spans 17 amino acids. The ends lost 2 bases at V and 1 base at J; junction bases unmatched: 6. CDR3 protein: CASSLTPLAGGQETQYF. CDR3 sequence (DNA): TGTGCCAGCAGCTTAACCCCCCTAGCGGGGGGCCAAGAGACCCAGTACTTC.

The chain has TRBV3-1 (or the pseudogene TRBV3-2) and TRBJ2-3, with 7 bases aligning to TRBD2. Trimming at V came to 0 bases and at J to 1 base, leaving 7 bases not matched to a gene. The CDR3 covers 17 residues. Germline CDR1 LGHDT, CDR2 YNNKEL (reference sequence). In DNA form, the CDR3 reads TGTGCCAGCAGCCAAGATCTTGGCCGGGGGGGCACAGATACGCAGTATTTT. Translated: CASSQDLGRGGTDTQYF.

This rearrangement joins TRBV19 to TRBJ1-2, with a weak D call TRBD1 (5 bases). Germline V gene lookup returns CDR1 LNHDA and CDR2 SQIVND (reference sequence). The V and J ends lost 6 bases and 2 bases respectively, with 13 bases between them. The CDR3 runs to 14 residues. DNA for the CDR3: TGTGCCAGTAGGTGGACAAGCGACAACTATGGCTACACCTTC. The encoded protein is CASRWTSDNYGYTF.

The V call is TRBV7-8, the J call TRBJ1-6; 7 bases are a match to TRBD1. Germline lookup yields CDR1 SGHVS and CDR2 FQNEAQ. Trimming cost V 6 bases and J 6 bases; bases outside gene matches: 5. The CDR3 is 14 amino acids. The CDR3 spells CASRDRWGNSPLHF. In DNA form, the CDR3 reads TGTGCCAGCAGGGACAGGTGGGGTAATTCACCCCTCCACTTT.

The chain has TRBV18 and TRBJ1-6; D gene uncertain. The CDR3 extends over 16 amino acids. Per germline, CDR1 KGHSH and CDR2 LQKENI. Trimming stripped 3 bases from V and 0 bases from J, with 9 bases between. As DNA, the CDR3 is TGTGCCAGCTCACCCGGTGGAGGCTCCTATAATTCACCCCTCCACTTT. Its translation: CASSPGGGSYNSPLHF.

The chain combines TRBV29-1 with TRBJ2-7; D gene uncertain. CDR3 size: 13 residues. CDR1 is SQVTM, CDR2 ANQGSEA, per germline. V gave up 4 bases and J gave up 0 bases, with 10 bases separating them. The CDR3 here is CSVGGAPSYEQYF. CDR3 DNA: TGCAGCGTTGGAGGAGCCCCCTCCTACGAGCAGTACTTC.

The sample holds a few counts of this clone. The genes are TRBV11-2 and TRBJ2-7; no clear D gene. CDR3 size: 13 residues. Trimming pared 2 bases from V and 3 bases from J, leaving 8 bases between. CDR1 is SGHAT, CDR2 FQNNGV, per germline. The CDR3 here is CASSLFRGYEQYF. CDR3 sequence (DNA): TGTGCCAGCAGCTTATTCCGTGGCTACGAGCAGTACTTC.

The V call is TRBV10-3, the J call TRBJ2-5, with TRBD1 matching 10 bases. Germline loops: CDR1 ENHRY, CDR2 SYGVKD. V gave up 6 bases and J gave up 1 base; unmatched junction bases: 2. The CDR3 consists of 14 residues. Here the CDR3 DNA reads TGTGCCATCAGGGACAGGGGGGGCCAAGAGACCCAGTACTTC. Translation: CAIRDRGGQETQYF.

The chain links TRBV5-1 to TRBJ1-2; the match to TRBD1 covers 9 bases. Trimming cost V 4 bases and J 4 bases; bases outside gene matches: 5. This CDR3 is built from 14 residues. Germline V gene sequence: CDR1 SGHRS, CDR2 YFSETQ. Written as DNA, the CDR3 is TGCGCCAGCAGCCGGGACAGGGTATTCTATGGCTACACCTTC. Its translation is CASSRDRVFYGYTF.

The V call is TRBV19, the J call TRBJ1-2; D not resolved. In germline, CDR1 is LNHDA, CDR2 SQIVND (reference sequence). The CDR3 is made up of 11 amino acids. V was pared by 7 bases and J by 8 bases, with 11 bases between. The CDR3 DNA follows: TGTGCCAGTACAAACGGTGAGGGCTACACCTTC. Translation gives CASTNGEGYTF. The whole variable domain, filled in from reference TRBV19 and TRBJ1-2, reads DGGITQSPKYLFRKEGQNVTLSCEQNLNHDAMYWYRQDPGQGLRLIYYSQIVNDFQKGDIAEGYSVSREKKESFPLTVTSAQKNPTAFYLCASTNGEGYTFGSGTRLTVV.

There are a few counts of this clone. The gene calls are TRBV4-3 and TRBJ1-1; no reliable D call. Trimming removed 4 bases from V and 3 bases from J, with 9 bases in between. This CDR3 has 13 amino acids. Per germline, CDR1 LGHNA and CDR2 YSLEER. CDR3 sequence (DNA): TGCGCCAGCAGCCGGGTTGGGGACACTGAAGCTTTCTTT. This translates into CASSRVGDTEAFF.

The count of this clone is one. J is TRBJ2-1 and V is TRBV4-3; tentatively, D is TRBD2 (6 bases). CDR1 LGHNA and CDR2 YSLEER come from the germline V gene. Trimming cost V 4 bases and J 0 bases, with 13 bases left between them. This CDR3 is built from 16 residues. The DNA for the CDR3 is TGCGCCAGCAGCCCAGCGGGCGGTAGCTCCTACAATGAGCAGTTCTTC. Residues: CASSPAGGSSYNEQFF.

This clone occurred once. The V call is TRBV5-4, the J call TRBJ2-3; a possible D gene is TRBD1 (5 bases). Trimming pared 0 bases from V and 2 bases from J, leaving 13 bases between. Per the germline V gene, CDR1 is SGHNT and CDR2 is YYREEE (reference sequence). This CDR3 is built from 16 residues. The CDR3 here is CASSLALTADTDTQYF. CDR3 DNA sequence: TGTGCCAGCAGCTTGGCCTTGACAGCAGACACAGATACGCAGTATTTT.

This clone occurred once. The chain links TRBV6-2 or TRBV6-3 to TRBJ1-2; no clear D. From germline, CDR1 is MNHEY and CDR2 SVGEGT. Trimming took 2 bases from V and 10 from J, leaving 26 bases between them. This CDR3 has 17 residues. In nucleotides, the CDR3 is TGTGCCAGCAGTTACAAGCGATTGGAAGGCCCCAGAACTTACTACACCTTC. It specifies CASSYKRLEGPRTYYTF.